This record looks at one TCR beta chain sequence and its context. Its antigen is unknown. The data were obtained in a study of Tregs in tolerant kidney transplant recipients. Whole-study findings and limits: Donor-specific Treg expansion exceeded global Treg expansion in tolerant patients, suggesting antigen drive.

Unstimulated Tregs (CD4+CD25+CD127-) and CD4+CD25- non-Tregs were sorted from PBMCs. CDR1 and CDR2 (germline): SQVTM, ANQGSEA. This CDR3 has 14 amino acids. Losses at the gene ends were 6 bases for V and 7 bases for J; bases not matched to a gene: 11. Generated by immunoSEQ multiplex PCR, the TCRdb table keeps only in-frame clones and is missing some. Of about 94,000 clones in the sample, 90% to 95% were seen once. The clonotype originates from a human donor who received a combined kidney and bone marrow transplant. This rearrangement joins TRBV29-1 to TRBJ2-2; 7 positions agree with TRBD2. Specimen: CD4+ T cells from blood, collected before the transplant. The CDR3 nucleotides are TGCAGCGTGGGCGAATCCGGGGAGGGCGGGGAGCTGTTTTTT. Translation: CSVGESGEGGELFF.